The entry below gives a single TCR beta chain sequence along with its context. Its antigen is still unknown. One base away there is no much larger clone; base qualities are not given. These data belong to a study of human T cells and chemical hapten exposure (dated by TCRdb to the early 2020s). Turning to the overall study: For sensitization, 2% DPC in acetone was applied to a 2 cm by 2 cm area of upper inner arm skin. Weekly therapeutic DPC doses were additionally applied to the scalp of patients throughout the roughly 24-week study period. Patch testing on the upper back used Finn chambers containing 0.01% DPC, with scoring done after 6 days according to International Contact Dermatitis Research Group standards. The mostly female patient cohort included alopecia areata with under or over 50% scalp involvement, alopecia totalis and alopecia universalis. Libraries were pooled for sequencing, and variation in per-sample TCR yields was attributed mainly to small differences in library volumes within the pool. This study followed changes in the peripheral blood TCR repertoire in vivo during primary and secondary sensitization of alopecia patients to the hapten diphenylcyclopropenone (DPC). Blood was sampled from patients pre-sensitization (week 0) and at 2, 6 and about 24 weeks after DPC sensitization. For TCR sequencing, blood came from 25 to 35 alopecia patients at anywhere from one to four time points (pre-sensitization, 2, 6 and 24 weeks).

V is cut by 6 bases and J by 3 bases, and the space between the germline ends is 11 bases. Its CDR3 holds 13 amino acids, cysteine through phenylalanine. The only DNA kept is the CDR3, 39 bases in frame from the first base. This specimen's time point label, interpreted: patch test 1, 2 weeks after DPC sensitization. The meaning of the sample's treatment or condition label: therapeutic diphenylcyclopropenone sensitization with weekly scalp DPC. At every patch-test visit, the blood draw took place before the patch test was put on. Eligible patients were aged 18 to 70, diagnosed with alopecia, deemed suitable for DPC therapy, and excluded if pregnant. Total RNA was extracted from unfractionated whole blood that had been collected in Tempus Blood RNA tubes. Receptors were amplified or captured by RACE. Sequencing relied on a NextSeq 500. During library preparation, unique molecular identifiers were attached to individual cDNA molecules so that TCRs could be counted in a quantitative, reproducible way. Each blood RNA sample was used to sequence both TCR alpha and TCR beta chains. Regarding the original processing steps: Samples had a median of around 92,000 TCRs, with a range from roughly 23,224 to 750,000. V, J and CDR3 annotation of the TCR reads was carried out using the Decombinator software suite. Every sample was subsampled to the same number of TCRs (28,000) for the PS versus PT1 abundance plots. TCRs were defined as expanded if absent before sensitization and observed at least eight times at the 2-week time point. In TCRdb, the public reads were trimmed at Q25 with fastp and aligned with MiXCR, with productive beta chains retained. Entries are consolidated by CDR3 protein sequence, retaining the most common genes and DNA. The authors' filters were not applied to this entry. This sample comprises 150,000 to 200,000 distinct CDR3 sequences, more than 14% of them detected only once. Together, the top ten hold approximately 1.5% of the sample.

The study at large found these results: After repeated subsampling, changes were observed in the strength of the expansion versus patch-test correlation and in the threshold at which the correlation became significant. Patch test score was positively correlated with the number of PT1 expanded TCRs, with significance at thresholds 8, 16 and 32 but not at 4. DPC sensitization did not change how many TCRs were above 1 in 1000 frequency, and no evidence was found of alterations in global repertoire structure. Compared with pre-sensitization or healthy control sets, expanded TCRs formed significantly more large CDR3 similarity clusters, which is consistent with antigen-driven responses. Alopecia, a presumed autoimmune disease, was present in all patients, so the immune response of the patients might differ from that of healthy individuals.

The V gene is TRBV12-3 or TRBV12-4 and the J gene is TRBJ2-5; a tentative D match to TRBD1 spans 6 bases. The starting material was whole blood, obtained in connection with sensitization to the hapten diphenylcyclopropenone (DPC). The source of this sequence is a woman aged 25 to 39 with alopecia areata. Some clones in this sample may be carry-over from other donors' samples. The CDR3 region has the sequence CASSSWTEETQYF. At the DNA level, the sequence is TGTGCCAGCAGCTCCTGGACAGAAGAGACCCAGTACTTC.